A selection of T cell receptor beta chains follows, all from one sample in a study of blood T cell repertoires in COVID-19. Only in-frame clones appear in the TCRdb table, and some are missing; sequencing was by immunoSEQ multiplex PCR. The sample shows around 440,000 clones, approximately 88% of them seen only once. Sequenced material: peripheral blood. These receptors were collected from a woman aged 50 to 65 with COVID-19, enrolled during active disease. The CDR3 runs from the conserved cysteine through the conserved F or W. Clone size appears in some rows only: once, few, many, or a class for an expanded clone.

abundance | j_gene | v_gene | CDR3aa
- | TRBJ2-3 | TRBV19 | CASSKGTGGTDTQYF
- | TRBJ2-3 | TRBV3-1/TRBV3-2 | CASSSRDRGTDTQYF
- | TRBJ1-2 | TRBV7-6 | CASSLTGGEGYTF
- | TRBJ1-2 | TRBV7-6 | CASSLLVGGHYGYTF
few | TRBJ2-1 | TRBV2 | CASRGLAGAYNEQFF
- | TRBJ2-4 | TRBV4-2 | CASSPPLPGQIAKNIQYF
- | TRBJ2-1 | TRBV7-9 | CASSPAGGKDNEQFF
- | TRBJ2-5 | TRBV10-2 | CASSVSSGVETQYF
- | TRBJ2-5 | TRBV11-2 | CASSSQGTQYF
few | TRBJ2-2 | TRBV2 | CASFRDRGTGELFF
- | TRBJ2-2 | TRBV18 | CASSPSGNTGELFF
- | TRBJ2-3 | TRBV11-2 | CASSPHGQGAQTSTDTQYF
- | TRBJ2-2 | TRBV7-8 | CASSFRGTGELFF
- | TRBJ2-3 | TRBV5-4 | CASSQTGSTQYF
- | TRBJ1-2 | TRBV25-1 | CATERGYGYTF
- | TRBJ1-2 | TRBV25-1 | CASSESGQLYGYTF
- | TRBJ2-5 | TRBV6-6 | CASSPRGTQYF
- | TRBJ2-7 | TRBV28 | CASSSLGHSYEQYF
- | TRBJ1-1 | TRBV6-5 | CASSYRGREGTEAFF
- | TRBJ1-2 | TRBV27 | CASSLWGDRGGYTF
- | TRBJ1-5 | TRBV19 | CASRTAGGWNQPQHF
once | TRBJ1-1 | TRBV19 | CASSIEAGTVNTEAFF
- | TRBJ2-1 | TRBV18 | CASSPGQTVTDEQFF
- | TRBJ1-1 | TRBV6-5 | CASSYSTLGRTEAFF
- | TRBJ1-1 | TRBV5-1 | CASSSLTVNTEAFF
- | TRBJ2-7 | TRBV28 | CASSLMRTGSVEQYF
- | TRBJ1-2 | TRBV5-6 | CASSFSDSAHGYTF
- | TRBJ1-1 | TRBV30 | CAWSVQSEAFF
- | TRBJ1-1 | TRBV7-8 | CASSLAPGSSEAFF
- | TRBJ1-1 | TRBV11-2 | CASSLLQIMNTEAFF
- | TRBJ2-7 | TRBV5-6 | CASSSGLAGDEQYF
- | TRBJ2-1 | TRBV11-2 | CASSFLPAGNYNEQFF
- | TRBJ2-2 | TRBV11-3 | CASSQGGPGELFF
- | TRBJ2-1 | TRBV18 | CASSPRTGTNEQFF
once | TRBJ1-2 | TRBV2 | CASSVGGLLPGYGYTF
- | TRBJ2-5 | TRBV7-9 | CATVSPSETQYF
once | TRBJ1-1 | TRBV28 | CASSLRAGMNTEAFF
- | TRBJ2-3 | TRBV5-1 | CASSRMGRTQYF
- | TRBJ1-2 | TRBV5-6 | CASSRFGPAGGYTF
- | TRBJ1-1 | TRBV5-1 | CASSFMGLTTEAFF
- | TRBJ1-2 | TRBV27 | CASSRTSGSTYGYTF
- | TRBJ2-7 | TRBV9 | CASSPTGVVTEQYF
- | TRBJ1-1 | TRBV10-3 | CAIRPGETGNTEAFF
once | TRBJ2-3 | TRBV3-1/TRBV3-2 | CASSLTSGTTGDTQYF
- | TRBJ1-2 | TRBV5-1 | CASNQQGGIDGYTF
- | TRBJ2-3 | TRBV7-3 | CASSLNGESTDTQYF
- | TRBJ1-4 | TRBV6-5 | CASSYGLALGGEKLFF
- | TRBJ1-2 | TRBV2 | CASSGGQGYGYTF
- | TRBJ1-1 | TRBV2 | CAISAGRAGTEAFF
- | TRBJ1-1 | TRBV6-5 | CATRTGGTEAFF
- | TRBJ1-1 | TRBV6-1 | CASSEDRARTEAFF
- | TRBJ2-1 | TRBV9 | CASSRNSGGNEQFF
- | TRBJ1-2 | TRBV30 | CACTRGPNYGYTF
- | TRBJ2-1 | TRBV4-1 | CASSWVGLVTYNEQFF